Shown below are 11 T cell receptor beta chains from a single sample sequenced in a study of blood T cell repertoires in COVID-19 (TCRdb year 2020). The library was made by the immunoSEQ multiplex PCR assay. TCRdb obtained this table from immuneACCESS and retained in-frame rearrangements with V and J assigned. These tables miss some clones; where compared with another copy, unresolved V genes account for less than half of the shortfall, and the remainder is unexplained. The table for this sample lists about 190,000 clones; less than 80% of them were counted only once. 13% of the sample belongs to the ten largest clones. The sample consisted of peripheral blood. The receptor set was obtained from a man aged 50-59 years who had recovered from COVID-19.

The rearrangement uses TRBV4-2 and TRBJ1-1; 10 nucleotides match TRBD1. The germline V gene encodes CDR1 LGHNA and CDR2 YNFKEQ. Losses at the gene ends were 1 base for V and 13 bases for J; bases not matched to a gene: 15. CDR3 length: 16 amino acids. CDR3 in amino acids: CASSQGDRGGNWGLFF. CDR3 nucleotides: TGTGCCAGCAGCCAAGGGGACAGGGGCGGAAACTGGGGCCTTTTCTTT.

Comment on this clone: One end of the junction is discordant with germline, which a read error may explain. This chain links TRBV20-1 with TRBJ2-5; 7 bases line up with TRBD2. CDR1 is DFQATT, CDR2 SNEGSKA, per germline (reference sequence). This CDR3 contains 11 residues. The CDR3 nucleotides read TGTTCGCGGGAGACCCAAGAGACCCAGTACTTC. It is translated as CSRETQETQYF.

The genes are TRBV11-2 and TRBJ2-5, with 7 bases that match TRBD2. Per germline, CDR1 SGHAT and CDR2 FQNNGV. The ends lost 5 bases at V and 3 bases at J; junction bases unmatched: 9. This CDR3 contains 15 residues. CDR3 sequence reads: CASSPWAGVKETQYF. CDR3 in DNA: TGTGCCAGCAGCCCCTGGGCGGGAGTCAAAGAGACCCAGTACTTC.

This chain uses TRBV9 with TRBJ2-3; 10 nucleotides agree with TRBD1. CDR3 length equals 16 residues. From germline, CDR1 is SGDLS and CDR2 YYNGEE. With V trimmed by 0 bases and J by 4 bases, 5 bases remained unmatched. The CDR3 here is CASSVGGQGWSDTQYF. In nucleotides, the CDR3 is TGTGCCAGCAGCGTAGGGGGACAGGGGTGGTCAGATACGCAGTATTTT.

This chain uses TRBV9 with TRBJ1-5, with TRBD1 as a possible D gene (5 bases). V was pared by 0 bases and J by 3 bases, with 7 bases between. Germline CDR1 and CDR2: SGDLS and YYNGEE. The CDR3 is made up of 14 amino acids. This CDR3 reads CASSVGTHNQPQHF. In DNA, the CDR3 is TGTGCCAGCAGCGTAGGGACACACAATCAGCCCCAGCATTTT.

Concerning this clone: The same CDR3 arises from other DNA sequences in this sample as well. The chain combines TRBV30 with TRBJ1-4; D is undetermined. Trimming cost V 3 bases and J 6 bases, with 14 bases left between them. The CDR3 is made up of 14 amino acids. The germline V gene encodes CDR1 GTSNPN and CDR2 SVGIG (reference sequence). The CDR3 nucleotides read TGTGCCTGGAGCGCCCCCGGGGTAGATGAAAAACTGTTTTTT. Its translation is CAWSAPGVDEKLFF.

The chain combines TRBV7-9 with TRBJ1-2, with a possible D match to TRBD1 (6 bases). The CDR3 spans 15 residues. Trimming left V 6 bases short and J 4 bases short, with 18 bases between. CDR1 SEHNR and CDR2 FQNEAQ come from the germline V gene (reference sequence). CDR3 DNA: TGTGCCAGCAGTCCCGACCAGGGAGGGGGCTATGGCTACACCTTC. Its protein product is CASSPDQGGGYGYTF.

This clone was counted once. V usage is TRBV27 and J usage is TRBJ2-3, with D maybe TRBD2 (5 bases). There are 14 residues in the CDR3. Germline-derived CDR1 and CDR2 are MNHEY and SMNVEV (reference sequence). Trimming stripped 5 bases from V and 4 bases from J, with 13 bases between. The CDR3 DNA sequence: TGTGCCAGCAGTCTCCTGACGGGGTCAGATACGCAGTATTTT. Its translation is CASSLLTGSDTQYF.

V usage is TRBV28 and J usage is TRBJ2-2; a weak D match, TRBD1 (5 bases). Germline assignment: CDR1 MDHEN and CDR2 SYDVKM. The CDR3 has 16 amino acids. V shed 7 bases and J shed 0 bases, with 15 bases lying between them. CDR3 residues: CASNGAGLANTGELFF. CDR3 nucleotides: TGTGCCAGCAACGGAGCAGGGCTAGCGAACACCGGGGAGCTGTTTTTT.

This clone was detected many times. The chain is built from TRBV18 and TRBJ2-6; 7 bases match TRBD1. CDR3 length: 18 amino acids. With V trimmed by 3 bases and J by 1 base, 9 bases remained unmatched. CDR1 is KGHSH and CDR2 is LQKENI in the germline V gene. CDR3: CASSPRTGDSSGANVLTF. As DNA, the CDR3 is TGTGCCAGCTCACCGCGGACAGGAGATTCGTCTGGGGCCAACGTCCTGACTTTC.

Here the CDR3 DNA reads TGTGCCAGCAGCCAAGACCCCATGACTAGCGGGAGGGCCATTGGCACCGGGGAGCTGTTTTTT. Its translation is CASSQDPMTSGRAIGTGELFF. The chain joins TRBV4-2 to TRBJ2-2, with 14 bases lining up with TRBD2. From germline, CDR1 is LGHNA and CDR2 YNFKEQ. V dropped 0 bases and J dropped 4; count of bases not matched to a gene: 13. The CDR3 is made up of 21 amino acids.